The clone carrying this TCR beta chain was observed a handful of times. This specimen belongs to a study of T cell responses to AZD1222 COVID-19 vaccine. CDR1 SGHRS and CDR2 YFSETQ come from the germline V gene. Trimming shortened V by 4 bases and J by 0 bases, and 16 bases separated the two germline ends. CDR3 size: 16 residues. Data came from immunoSEQ multiplex PCR; TCRdb stores just in-frame clones and leaves some out. Of 95,000 to 100,000 clones listed, about 90% were seen once; the top ten hold more than 15%. This TCR was sampled from an adult in good health. This material consisted of peripheral blood, taken on day 0 of AZD1222 vaccination. The chain employs TRBV5-1 and TRBJ1-1; D is perhaps TRBD1 (5 bases). The CDR3 loop is CASSPALGAVNTEAFF. The CDR3 nucleotides read TGCGCCAGCAGCCCCGCCTTAGGGGCTGTGAACACTGAAGCTTTCTTT. The full variable domain, its missing parts supplied by reference TRBV5-1 and TRBJ1-1, is KAGVTQTPRYLIKTRGQQVTLSCSPISGHRSVSWYQQTPGQGLQFLFEYFSETQRNKGNFPGRFSGRQFSNSRSEMNVSTLELGDSALYLCASSPALGAVNTEAFFGQGTRLTVV.